A single sample is the source of the 27 T cell receptor beta chains below, sequenced in a study of blood T cell repertoires in COVID-19 (dated by TCRdb to 2020 to 2021). The method was the immunoSEQ multiplex PCR assay. Held by TCRdb, this immuneACCESS table contains in-frame sequences only and omits some clones. Under half of the omission traces to an unresolved V gene where checked; the cause of the rest is unknown. This sample comprises 95,000 to 150,000 clones, around 88% of them detected only once. The top ten clonotypes cover roughly 1% of the sample. The sample taken for sequencing was peripheral blood. These receptors were obtained from a woman in her forties or fifties with active or convalescent COVID-19.

The gene calls are TRBV9 and TRBJ1-3, with a weak D call TRBD1 (6 bases). The CDR3 extends over 15 amino acids. Looked up from germline, CDR1 is SGDLS and CDR2 is YYNGEE. Trimming took 3 bases from V and 0 from J, leaving 10 bases between them. DNA for the CDR3: TGTGCCAGCAGCGGGGACACCTTCTCTGGAAACACCATATATTTT. This gives the protein CASSGDTFSGNTIYF.

This chain's CDR3 is CASSQNREQPQHF. As DNA, the CDR3 is TGCGCCAGCAGCCAGAACAGGGAACAGCCCCAGCATTTT. The chain uses TRBV4-3 and TRBJ1-5, with D perhaps TRBD1 (6 bases). CDR3 length: 13 residues. In germline, CDR1 is LGHNA, CDR2 YSLEER. Trimming removed 3 bases from V and 7 bases from J, with 10 bases in between.

V usage is TRBV13 and J usage is TRBJ1-3; D not resolved. V lost 3 bases and J 0 bases, leaving 12 bases between the germline ends. Germline-derived CDR1 and CDR2 are PRHDT and FYEKMQ (reference sequence). The CDR3 covers 16 residues. For the CDR3, the DNA is TGTGCCAGCAGCTTCTGGAGGCCTAACTCTGGAAACACCATATATTTT. Its protein is CASSFWRPNSGNTIYF.

The chain is built from TRBV11-2 and TRBJ2-3; D not certain. Germline-derived CDR1 and CDR2 are SGHAT and FQNNGV. The ends were cut back, 4 bases at V and 4 bases at J, with 15 bases in the middle. There are 15 residues in the CDR3. The CDR3 sequence: CASSSQIPPADTQYF. CDR3 nucleotide sequence: TGTGCCAGCAGCTCCCAGATACCCCCAGCAGATACGCAGTATTTT. Supplemented by reference TRBV11-2 and TRBJ2-3, the full variable domain reads EAGVAQSPRYKIIEKRQSVAFWCNPISGHATLYWYQQILGQGPKLLIQFQNNGVVDDSQLPKDRFSAERLKGVDSTLKIQPAKLEDSAVYLCASSSQIPPADTQYFGPGTRLTVL.

The J gene is TRBJ1-2, the V gene TRBV3-1 (or the pseudogene TRBV3-2); possibly TRBD1 for D (5 bases). In germline, CDR1 is LGHDT, CDR2 YNNKEL (reference sequence). Trimming cost V 1 base and J 1 base, with 13 bases left between them. The CDR3 is 16 amino acids. The CDR3 region has the DNA TGTGCCAGCAGCCAAGGGTCCTGGGGCCGTAACTATGGCTACACCTTC. The encoded protein is CASSQGSWGRNYGYTF.

The chain couples TRBV5-4 to TRBJ2-1, with TRBD2 as a possible D gene (6 bases). Germline V gives CDR1 SGHNT, CDR2 YYREEE (reference sequence). CDR3 length equals 12 residues. Between the trimmed V and J ends, which lost 5 bases and 9 bases, there was a span of 12 bases. The CDR3 DNA reads as TGTGCCAGCAGTGCGTGGGGAGGTGAGCAGTTCTTC. The encoded protein is CASSAWGGEQFF.

V usage is TRBV2 and J usage is TRBJ1-2; TRBD1 agrees at 12 bases. This CDR3 is 14 amino acids long. Germline CDR1 SNHLY, CDR2 FYNNEI. The ends lost 8 bases at V and 3 bases at J; junction bases unmatched: 4. DNA for the CDR3: TGTGCCAGCTCGGGACAGGGGGCTTACTATGGCTACACCTTC. Encoded protein: CASSGQGAYYGYTF.

This clone was recorded once. The J gene is TRBJ2-1, the V gene TRBV9, with 7 bases that match TRBD2. Losses at the gene ends were 7 bases for V and 2 bases for J; bases not matched to a gene: 6. The germline gives CDR1 SGDLS, CDR2 YYNGEE. This CDR3 region has 14 residues. CDR3 sequence reads: CASGGRETYNEQFF. CDR3 DNA sequence: TGTGCCAGCGGTGGGAGGGAGACCTACAATGAGCAGTTCTTC.

The chain employs TRBV11-1 and TRBJ2-7, with TRBD2 matching 7 bases. The germline gives CDR1 SGHAT, CDR2 FQDESV (reference sequence). Trimming cost V 5 bases and J 3 bases; bases outside gene matches: 7. The CDR3 is 14 amino acids. This CDR3 is CASSPGTMIYEQYF. The CDR3 nucleotides are TGTGCCAGCAGCCCCGGGACTATGATCTACGAGCAGTACTTC.

V usage is TRBV29-1 and J usage is TRBJ1-3, with unresolved D. The V end lost 6 bases, the J end lost 2 bases, and 11 bases lay between the germline ends. Germline CDR1 is SQVTM and CDR2 is ANQGSEA. This CDR3 spans 13 amino acids. CDR3 nucleotide sequence: TGCAGCGTCGACTCAGAGGCTGGAAACACCATATATTTT. Its protein product is CSVDSEAGNTIYF.

The V gene is TRBV19, the J gene TRBJ1-5; D remains ambiguous. The CDR3 sequence is 18 residues long. Germline CDR1 and CDR2: LNHDA and SQIVND (reference sequence). V lost 3 bases and J lost 0, with 18 bases in between. The CDR3, as DNA: TGTGCCAGTAGTATTAATGGAGGGAGGGCGTTTAGCAATCAGCCCCAGCATTTT. This sequence encodes CASSINGGRAFSNQPQHF.

The chain links TRBV28 to TRBJ1-5; the D gene is possibly TRBD1 (5 bases). Trimming pared 2 bases from V and 4 bases from J, leaving 9 bases between. This CDR3 has 14 residues. Per the germline V gene, CDR1 is MDHEN and CDR2 is SYDVKM. CDR3 protein: CASSLGGGNQPQHF. The CDR3 nucleotides are TGTGCCAGCAGTTTAGGGGGAGGAAATCAGCCCCAGCATTTT.

The chain is built from TRBV28 and TRBJ2-3, with D possibly matching TRBD2 (5 bases). Trimming stripped 6 bases from V and 2 bases from J, with 12 bases between. CDR1 and CDR2 (germline): MDHEN, SYDVKM. This CDR3 spans 14 amino acids. CDR3 sequence (DNA): TGTGCCAGCAGCCCTTACGGGATCACAGATACGCAGTATTTT. This encodes CASSPYGITDTQYF.

The chain has TRBV7-9 and TRBJ2-5; TRBD2 matches at 11 bases. The germline gives CDR1 SEHNR, CDR2 FQNEAQ (reference sequence). The CDR3 has 15 residues. V was pared by 3 bases and J by 2 bases, with 2 bases of the junction left unmatched. CDR3 in DNA: TGTGCCAGCAGCTTGGGACTAGCGGAACAAGAGACCCAGTACTTC. It encodes CASSLGLAEQETQYF.

This chain uses TRBV11-3 with TRBJ2-1; 13 nucleotides line up with TRBD2. The CDR3 is made up of 15 amino acids. From germline, CDR1 is SGHNT and CDR2 YENEEA. With V trimmed by 0 bases and J by 13 bases, 6 bases remained unmatched. The CDR3 spells CASSLDTSGGGVQFF. In DNA form, the CDR3 reads TGTGCCAGCAGCTTAGATACTAGCGGGGGGGGTGTTCAGTTCTTC.

The V call is TRBV6-5, the J call TRBJ1-2, with TRBD1 matching 10 bases. J was trimmed by 5 bases and V by 6 bases; bases with no gene match: 6. Germline assignment: CDR1 MNHEY and CDR2 SVGAGI. This CDR3 contains 14 residues. The CDR3 DNA follows: TGTGCCAGCAGCAGACAGGGGGCCAGATATGGCTACACCTTC. Protein: CASSRQGARYGYTF.

The chain recombines TRBV4-2 with TRBJ2-7; 11 bases match TRBD2. Germline CDR1 LGHNA, CDR2 YNFKEQ. The CDR3 contains 15 residues. The trim removed 5 bases at V and 2 bases at J, leaving 5 bases unmatched. As DNA, the CDR3 is TGTGCCAGCAGCAGAACTAGCGGGAGCCCCTACGAGCAGTACTTC. It codes for CASSRTSGSPYEQYF.

The gene calls are TRBV29-1 and TRBJ2-5, with 9 nucleotides matching TRBD1. Per germline, CDR1 SQVTM and CDR2 ANQGSEA. The CDR3 contains 14 residues. Trimming at V came to 7 bases and at J to 5 bases, leaving 11 bases not matched to a gene. Here the CDR3 DNA reads TGCAGCGCGACGCCGGGACAGGGATCCGAGACCCAGTACTTC. It encodes CSATPGQGSETQYF.

J is TRBJ2-7 and V is TRBV7-2; the D gene is possibly TRBD2 (7 bases). V gave up 5 bases and J gave up 3 bases, with 17 bases separating them. The germline gives CDR1 SGHTA, CDR2 FQGNSA. This CDR3 spans 15 amino acids. CDR3 amino acids: CASSPMPGGNYEQYF. In DNA form, the CDR3 reads TGTGCCAGCAGCCCGATGCCGGGGGGCAACTACGAGCAGTACTTC.

This chain uses TRBV28 with TRBJ1-2; D remains unclear. Germline-derived CDR1 and CDR2 are MDHEN and SYDVKM. Trimming took 2 bases from V and 2 from J, leaving 12 bases between them. The CDR3 is made up of 15 amino acids. In DNA, the CDR3 is TGTGCCAGCAGTTTAGGAGGGAGTGGGAACTATGGCTACACCTTC. Its translation: CASSLGGSGNYGYTF.

The V call is TRBV9, the J call TRBJ1-5, with 7 bases that match TRBD1. The CDR3 spans 14 residues. Trimming at V came to 3 bases and at J to 9 bases, leaving 9 bases not matched to a gene. Germline CDR1 SGDLS, CDR2 YYNGEE. The CDR3 sequence: CASSATGKSMPQHF. The CDR3 nucleotides are TGTGCCAGCAGCGCGACAGGGAAGAGCATGCCCCAGCATTTT.

In its sample, this clone was seen once. CDR3: CAPRQGLENYGYTF. For the CDR3, the DNA is TGTGCCCCGAGGCAGGGCTTGGAGAACTATGGCTACACCTTC. The V call is TRBV6-5, the J call TRBJ1-2, with a possible D match to TRBD1 (5 bases). Germline V lookup: CDR1 MNHEY, CDR2 SVGAGI. Trimming stripped 11 bases from V and 2 bases from J, with 18 bases between. The CDR3 spans 14 residues.

The chain recombines TRBV10-3 with TRBJ1-1; D gene uncertain. Germline lookup yields CDR1 ENHRY and CDR2 SYGVKD. Trimming removed 3 bases from V and 5 bases from J, with 22 bases in between. The CDR3 has 17 residues. CDR3 in amino acids: CAISDPPFRRGSTEAFF. Written as DNA, the CDR3 is TGTGCCATCAGTGATCCTCCATTTAGGCGGGGTTCGACTGAAGCTTTCTTT.

This sequence joins TRBV18 and TRBJ2-3, with TRBD1 as a possible D gene (6 bases). Trimming left V 8 bases short and J 1 base short, with 13 bases between. The CDR3 is 14 residues long. The germline V gene has CDR1 KGHSH and CDR2 LQKENI. CDR3 bases: TGTGCCAGCCAGGGGCAGGGAGGCACAGATACGCAGTATTTT. Translated: CASQGQGGTDTQYF. The whole variable domain, remainder taken from reference TRBV18 and TRBJ2-3, is NAGVMQNPRHLVRRRGQEARLRCSPMKGHSHVYWYRQLPEEGLKFMVYLQKENIIDESGMPKERFSAEFPKEGPSILRIQQVVRGDSAAYFCASQGQGGTDTQYFGPGTRLTVL.

The chain has TRBV20-1 and TRBJ1-3; D is possibly TRBD1 (5 bases). Trimming left V 3 bases short and J 3 bases short, with 9 bases between. This CDR3 contains 13 residues. CDR1 and CDR2 (germline): DFQATT, SNEGSKA (reference sequence). The CDR3: CSASQGLGNTIYF. CDR3 bases: TGCAGTGCTAGTCAGGGTCTTGGAAACACCATATATTTT.

This clone was observed a single time. This chain connects TRBV6-2 or TRBV6-3 to TRBJ2-3; 10 bases match TRBD2. The CDR3 consists of 14 residues. V lost 5 bases and J lost 4; bases outside the gene matches: 3. Germline CDR1 reads MNHEY; CDR2 reads SVGEGT. The CDR3 sequence is CASSLAGAADTQYF. The DNA for the CDR3 is TGTGCCAGCAGTCTAGCGGGAGCAGCAGATACGCAGTATTTT.

This chain links TRBV9 with TRBJ2-1, with 11 positions matching TRBD2. V dropped 3 bases and J dropped 2; count of bases not matched to a gene: 13. The CDR3 length is 19 residues. The germline gives CDR1 SGDLS, CDR2 YYNGEE. CDR3 sequence: CASSGTGTSGHPPYNEQFF. CDR3 in DNA: TGTGCCAGCAGCGGCACCGGGACTAGCGGCCATCCCCCCTACAATGAGCAGTTCTTC.